The present entry profiles one T cell receptor beta chain with its context. Its target is unknown. This CDR3 contains 15 residues. Germline values: CDR1 SGHTA, CDR2 FQGNSA. V lost 4 bases to trimming and J lost 3 bases, with 13 bases between them. These data are taken from a study of blood T cells in healthy people across ages. Study-level results: Strong correlation linked observed beta diversity and percent naive T cells.

Using a J-beta primer mix together with a sample-barcoded 5' primer, a second PCR was run for roughly 6 to 12 cycles. TCRdb itself ran the 5' RACE reads through MiXCR, one entry per CDR3 protein. The table records hundreds of thousands of distinct CDR3 sequences, roughly 32% of them present only once. The donors, aged about 6 to 90, were healthy Caucasians from Russia. Every sample had a minimum of 6.5 million PBMCs isolated. The rearrangement links TRBV7-2 to TRBJ1-5; possible D gene TRBD1, 6 bases. Sequencing used blood. This receptor was taken from a woman older than 75 in good health. As DNA, the CDR3 is TGTGCCAGCAGCTCTGGGGGGGGCGTCAATCAGCCCCAGCATTTT. Translating it yields CASSSGGGVNQPQHF.